Sequencing of this T cell receptor (beta chain) was carried out in a study of T cells after yellow fever vaccination. The study, taken as a whole, reports: Booster sampling recovered most clones from primary vaccination (less than 97% CD4, around 88% CD8).

Germline CDR1 DFQATT, CDR2 SNEGSKA (reference sequence). CDR3 size: 14 residues. V lost 5 bases to trimming and J lost 2 bases; unmatched junction nucleotides: 5. UMIs were added to TCR cDNA along with a universal primer site when it was made by 5'RACE template switching. TCRdb recomputed calls from the 5' RACE reads with MiXCR, one row per CDR3 protein. The sample gives about 360,000 distinct CDR3 sequences, 6.2% of which show up once; 15% is in the top ten. A note on this clonotype: Antigen: not known.

Source: PBMCs, taken 5 days after the yellow fever booster vaccination. The chain couples TRBV20-1 to TRBJ1-1, with 10 positions matching TRBD1. The receptor's source is a man under 40 who received the YFV17D yellow fever vaccine. CDR3 coding DNA: TGCAGTGCTTTCAGGACAGGGGGTAACACTGAAGCTTTCTTT. Its protein is CSAFRTGGNTEAFF.